The following is a TCR beta chain sequence with its context. Antigen unknown. This entry belongs to a study of cytomegalovirus exposure and HLA in healthy donors. Each of the donors was a healthy bone marrow donor. PCR employed 60 Vbeta and 13 Jbeta primers. The table came from immunoSEQ multiplex PCR; TCRdb's copy has only in-frame clones and leaves some out. The data hold 200,000 to 250,000 clones, with 85% observed a single time. Study results and limitations: Presence/absence analyses supposed approximately even sequencing depth among donors. In a later analysis, CMV-associated beta chains were mostly HLA-associated, it appeared.

The CDR3 has 16 amino acids. Germline trimming cut 0 bases from V and 7 bases from J; bases unmatched to any gene: 8. The germline gives CDR1 WNHNN, CDR2 SYGVQD (reference sequence). Sequencing was done on a sample of PBMCs. The TCR was taken from a human donor in good health. The chain is built from TRBV10-1 and TRBJ2-2, with 7 bases aligning to TRBD2. The chain's CDR3 is CASSESRRGSFGELFF. The CDR3 DNA follows: TGCGCCAGCAGTGAGTCGAGGCGGGGGTCGTTCGGGGAGCTGTTTTTT.